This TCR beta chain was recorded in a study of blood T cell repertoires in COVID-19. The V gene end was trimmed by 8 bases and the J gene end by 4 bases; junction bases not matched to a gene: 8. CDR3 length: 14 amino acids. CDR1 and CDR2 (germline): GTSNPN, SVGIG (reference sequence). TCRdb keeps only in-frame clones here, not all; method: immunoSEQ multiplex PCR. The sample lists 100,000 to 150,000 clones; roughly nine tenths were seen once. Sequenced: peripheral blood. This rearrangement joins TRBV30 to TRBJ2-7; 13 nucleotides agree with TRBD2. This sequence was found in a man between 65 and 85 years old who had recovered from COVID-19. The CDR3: CAITRTSGGYEQYF. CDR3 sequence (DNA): TGTGCCATCACCCGGACTAGCGGGGGTTACGAGCAGTACTTC.